The 4 T cell receptor beta chains below come from one sample, sequenced in a study of shared clonotypes between healthy human individuals. Generated by immunoSEQ multiplex PCR, the TCRdb table keeps only in-frame clones and is missing some. The top ten hold around 13% of the sample, which has about 470,000 clones, about 76% seen once. Sample: PBMCs. All receptors come from a middle-aged woman in good health. Some clones in this sample may be carry-over from other donors' samples.

The rearrangement uses TRBV20-1 and TRBJ2-7; D remains unclear. Between the trimmed V and J ends, which lost 6 bases and 4 bases, there was a span of 10 bases. This CDR3 has 11 residues. CDR1 and CDR2 (germline): DFQATT, SNEGSKA (reference sequence). The DNA for the CDR3 is TGCAGTGCAATACAAGATTACGAGCAGTACTTC. This sequence encodes CSAIQDYEQYF.

The rearrangement links TRBV6-1 to TRBJ2-1; TRBD1 matches at 11 bases. The CDR3 is made up of 15 amino acids. Looked up from germline, CDR1 is MNHNS and CDR2 is SASEGT. The trim removed 5 bases at V and 6 bases at J, leaving 6 bases unmatched. CDR3 in DNA: TGTGCCAGCAGTAGAGCCGGGACAGGGGGCAATGAGCAGTTCTTC. Translation: CASSRAGTGGNEQFF.

The rearrangement links TRBV19 to TRBJ1-3; D is perhaps TRBD1 (6 bases). The CDR3 consists of 15 residues. The V gene lost 6 bases and the J gene lost 2 bases, with 14 bases spanning the gap. CDR1 LNHDA and CDR2 SQIVND come from the germline V gene (reference sequence). CDR3 sequence reads: CASSTLAGAGNTIYF. As DNA, the CDR3 is TGTGCCAGTAGCACCCTTGCAGGGGCTGGAAACACCATATATTTT. Full variable domain (outside the CDR3, taken from reference TRBV19 and TRBJ1-3): DGGITQSPKYLFRKEGQNVTLSCEQNLNHDAMYWYRQDPGQGLRLIYYSQIVNDFQKGDIAEGYSVSREKKESFPLTVTSAQKNPTAFYLCASSTLAGAGNTIYFGEGSWLTVV.

The chain is built from TRBV29-1 and TRBJ2-2; D is tentatively TRBD1 or TRBD2 (6 bases each). Germline V lookup: CDR1 SQVTM, CDR2 ANQGSEA. Trimming took 7 bases from V and 6 from J, leaving 15 bases between them. This CDR3 is 13 amino acids long. Written as DNA, the CDR3 is TGCAGCGCTGGAGGGGGGCCTTCCGGGGAGCTGTTTTTT. Protein sequence: CSAGGGPSGELFF.